The 13 T cell receptor beta chains below all came from one sample that was sequenced in a study of patients and donors after allogeneic stem cell transplantation (dated by TCRdb to 2019 to 2021). The receptor library was made with RT-PCR. The run used a NextSeq 550. TCRdb applied fastp at Q25 and MiXCR to the public reads, then kept only in-frame beta chains. A single entry per CDR3 protein holds the most common genes and DNA from its merged rows. The sample has some 150,000 distinct CDR3 sequences on record, approximately 40% of them singletons. The top ten constitute roughly 50% of the sample. Sequenced material: blood, either unsorted or a sorted T cell fraction (not recorded which). The receptors were sampled from a human donor who was either an allogeneic HSCT recipient or a stem cell or donor lymphocyte infusion donor (not recorded which). It is not recorded whose cells these are; they may come from a transplant donor.

The sample holds a few counts of this clonotype. The chain joins TRBV6-2 or TRBV6-3 to TRBJ1-2, with D tentatively TRBD1 (5 bases). The CDR3 consists of 14 residues. Trimming removed 5 bases from V and 8 bases from J, with 18 bases in between. CDR1 and CDR2 from the germline V gene are MNHEY and SVGEGT. This chain's CDR3 is CASSHGGADDGYTF. The DNA of the CDR3 is TGTGCCAGCAGTCACGGAGGGGCGGACGACGGCTACACCTTC.

This clonotype was seen more than once but under ten times. The chain joins TRBV12-3 or TRBV12-4 to TRBJ1-4, with D maybe TRBD1 (6 bases). The CDR3 has 14 residues. Trimming took 1 base from V and 6 from J, leaving 9 bases between them. CDR3 in DNA: TGTGCCAGCAGTTTAGGGGGGGGCGATGAAAAACTGTTTTTT. This gives the protein CASSLGGGDEKLFF.

This clonotype has only a few counts. This chain joins TRBV7-2 and TRBJ1-2; D gene ambiguous. The CDR3 runs 14 residues. V shed 4 bases and J shed 5 bases, with 14 bases lying between them. From germline, CDR1 is SGHTA and CDR2 FQGNSA. Written as DNA, the CDR3 is TGTGCCAGCAGCTCCCGGACCCAGTTTTATGGCTACACCTTC. The encoded protein is CASSSRTQFYGYTF.

This clonotype has a count of ten or more. The chain uses TRBV6-2 or TRBV6-3 and TRBJ1-1; D is perhaps TRBD1 (5 bases). Trimming took off 7 bases at V and 8 bases at J, with 11 bases between the two ends. The CDR3 covers 11 residues. Looked up from germline, CDR1 is MNHEY and CDR2 is SVGEGT. The CDR3 reads CASKRDFEAFF. CDR3 DNA sequence: TGTGCCAGCAAGCGGGACTTCGAAGCTTTCTTT.

This clonotype has a single count. V usage is TRBV5-1 and J usage is TRBJ2-3; a possible D gene is TRBD2 (5 bases). Trimming removed 2 bases at V and 1 base at J, with 8 bases between. Germline lookup yields CDR1 SGHRS and CDR2 YFSETQ. The CDR3 runs 14 residues. Here the CDR3 reads CASSFARGTDTQYF. CDR3 in DNA: TGCGCCAGCAGCTTTGCGCGGGGCACAGATACGCAGTATTTT. The whole variable domain, filled in from reference TRBV5-1 and TRBJ2-3, reads KAGVTQTPRYLIKTRGQQVTLSCSPISGHRSVSWYQQTPGQGLQFLFEYFSETQRNKGNFPGRFSGRQFSNSRSEMNVSTLELGDSALYLCASSFARGTDTQYFGPGTRLTVL.

CDR3 coding DNA: TGTGCCAGCAGCTTAACAGGGGGCGTGAGCACCGGGGAGCTGTTTTTT. Translated: CASSLTGGVSTGELFF. V gene TRBV5-5 combines with J gene TRBJ2-2; 9 nucleotides agree with TRBD1. CDR3 length: 16 amino acids. The trim removed 2 bases at V and 4 bases at J, leaving 6 bases unmatched. Germline values: CDR1 SGHKS, CDR2 YYEKEE (reference sequence).

The chain recombines TRBV28 with TRBJ1-6, with TRBD1 as a possible D gene (5 bases). The CDR3 totals 14 residues. Germline loops: CDR1 MDHEN, CDR2 SYDVKM. V lost 7 bases and J 8 bases, leaving 15 bases between the germline ends. Written as DNA, the CDR3 is TGTGCCAGCACTGACCCCGGGGGGGATTCACCCCTCCACTTT. Amino acid sequence: CASTDPGGDSPLHF.

The table lists this clonotype with a few counts. The chain recombines TRBV12-3 or TRBV12-4 with TRBJ1-4; a possible D gene is TRBD1 (5 bases). Trimming cost V 8 bases and J 3 bases, with 10 bases left between them. This CDR3 has 13 residues. This CDR3 reads CASVRGANEKLFF. CDR3 nucleotide sequence: TGTGCCAGCGTGAGGGGAGCTAATGAAAAACTGTTTTTT.

This clonotype has only a few counts. The chain employs TRBV6-5 and TRBJ1-4, with 8 bases that match TRBD1. This CDR3 spans 14 amino acids. V was pared by 5 bases and J by 8 bases, with 7 bases of the junction left unmatched. The V gene's germline CDR1 is MNHEY and CDR2 SVGAGI. As DNA, the CDR3 is TGTGCCAGCAGTCCCGGACAGGGTAGAGAAAAACTGTTTTTT. This sequence encodes CASSPGQGREKLFF.

The sample holds a few counts of this clonotype. V and J are TRBV9 and TRBJ1-2, with 9 bases matching TRBD1. Germline-derived CDR1 and CDR2 are SGDLS and YYNGEE. The CDR3 spans 15 residues. Trimming took 3 bases from V and 8 from J; bases not matched to a gene: 11. Here the CDR3 DNA reads TGTGCCAGCAGCGCGCTTCCGGGACAGGGTCAAGGCTACACCTTC. Encoded protein: CASSALPGQGQGYTF.

The chain carries TRBV5-6 and TRBJ2-3, with D perhaps matching TRBD2 (6 bases). Germline V gives CDR1 SGHDT, CDR2 YYEEEE. This CDR3 has 18 amino acids. Trimming took off 1 base at V and 3 bases at J, with 21 bases between the two ends. The CDR3 DNA reads TGTGCCAGCAGCTTGTTTGGGGATTTGTCAGGGAGGACAGATACGCAGTATTTT. Protein: CASSLFGDLSGRTDTQYF. Full variable domain (rest looked up from reference TRBV5-6 and TRBJ2-3): DAGVTQSPTHLIKTRGQQVTLRCSPKSGHDTVSWYQQALGQGPQFIFQYYEEEERQRGNFPDRFSGHQFPNYSSELNVNALLLGDSALYLCASSLFGDLSGRTDTQYFGPGTRLTVL.

The chain combines TRBV5-1 with TRBJ2-2; TRBD1 is a possible D gene (6 bases). Trimming shortened V by 0 bases and J by 4 bases, and 13 bases separated the two germline ends. The CDR3 sequence is 16 residues long. CDR1 is SGHRS and CDR2 is YFSETQ in the germline V gene. CDR3 nucleotide sequence: TGCGCCAGCAGCTTGGAAGGGACAAGACTCACCGGGGAGCTGTTTTTT. It is translated as CASSLEGTRLTGELFF. Supplemented by reference TRBV5-1 and TRBJ2-2, the full variable domain reads KAGVTQTPRYLIKTRGQQVTLSCSPISGHRSVSWYQQTPGQGLQFLFEYFSETQRNKGNFPGRFSGRQFSNSRSEMNVSTLELGDSALYLCASSLEGTRLTGELFFGEGSRLTVL.

This clonotype was counted once. The chain has TRBV15 and TRBJ1-2, with 8 nucleotides matching TRBD1. CDR1 and CDR2 from the germline V gene are LNHNV and YYDKDF (reference sequence). The CDR3 spans 13 residues. V dropped 3 bases and J dropped 8; count of bases not matched to a gene: 5. The CDR3 here is CATSSDRGGGYTF. The CDR3, as DNA: TGTGCCACCAGCAGCGACAGGGGAGGGGGCTACACCTTC. Using reference TRBV15 and TRBJ1-2 for the parts outside the CDR3, the full variable domain is DAMVIQNPRYQVTQFGKPVTLSCSQTLNHNVMYWYQQKSSQAPKLLFHYYDKDFNNEADTPDNFQSRRPNTSFCFLDIRSPGLGDTAMYLCATSSDRGGGYTFGSGTRLTVV.